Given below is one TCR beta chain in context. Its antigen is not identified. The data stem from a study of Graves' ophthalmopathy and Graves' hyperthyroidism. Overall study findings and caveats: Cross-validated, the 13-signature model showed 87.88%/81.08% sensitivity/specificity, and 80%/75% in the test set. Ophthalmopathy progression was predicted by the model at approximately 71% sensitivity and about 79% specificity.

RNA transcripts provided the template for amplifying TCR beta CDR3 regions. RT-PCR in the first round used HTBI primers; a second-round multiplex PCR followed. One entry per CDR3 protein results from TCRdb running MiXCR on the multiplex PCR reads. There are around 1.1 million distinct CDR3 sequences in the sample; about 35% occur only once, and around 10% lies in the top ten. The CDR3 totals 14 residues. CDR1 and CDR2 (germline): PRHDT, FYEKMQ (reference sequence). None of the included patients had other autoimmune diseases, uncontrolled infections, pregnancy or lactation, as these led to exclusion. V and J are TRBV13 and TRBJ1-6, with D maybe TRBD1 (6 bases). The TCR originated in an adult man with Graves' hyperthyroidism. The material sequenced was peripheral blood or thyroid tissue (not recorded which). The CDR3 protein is CARKGGAENSPLHF. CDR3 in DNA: TGTGCTAGGAAGGGGGGAGCCGAAAATTCACCCCTCCACTTT.